A single sample is the source of the 6 T cell receptor beta chains below, sequenced in a study of identifying expanded T cells in peripheral blood. Sequencing was performed with immunoSEQ multiplex PCR; in TCRdb, only in-frame clones are kept and a portion is missing. The sample shows around 70,000 clones, about nine tenths of them seen only once. The source material was blood. These receptors were taken from a person between 18 and 70 years old in good health.

This rearrangement joins TRBV29-1 to TRBJ2-5, with a weak D call TRBD2 (6 bases). This CDR3 comprises 13 residues. The V end was cut by 8 bases, the J end by 5 bases, with 18 bases between. Germline CDR1 reads SQVTM; CDR2 reads ANQGSEA. Here the CDR3 reads CSTGSWGTETQYF. In DNA, the CDR3 is TGCAGCACCGGGAGTTGGGGGACGGAGACCCAGTACTTC.

The chain employs TRBV30 and TRBJ1-5, with D unclear. V was clipped by 3 bases and J by 4 bases, with 10 bases between them. The CDR3 loop spans 13 amino acids. Germline-derived CDR1 and CDR2 are GTSNPN and SVGIG (reference sequence). In DNA form, the CDR3 reads TGTGCCTGGAGCGACGGGGAGAATCAGCCCCAGCATTTT. Protein sequence: CAWSDGENQPQHF.

This clone was picked up a small number of times. The chain has TRBV20-1 and TRBJ1-1, with unresolved D. CDR3 length: 11 amino acids. Germline CDR1 and CDR2: DFQATT and SNEGSKA (reference sequence). Trimming cost V 2 bases and J 1 base, with 2 bases left between them. The CDR3 sequence: CSARPNTEAFF. The CDR3 region has the DNA TGCAGTGCTAGACCGAACACTGAAGCTTTCTTT.

The genes are TRBV9 and TRBJ2-1, with D perhaps matching TRBD2 (5 bases). Per germline, CDR1 SGDLS and CDR2 YYNGEE. V lost 1 base and J 0 bases, leaving 8 bases between the germline ends. The CDR3 is made up of 15 amino acids. CDR3 amino acids: CASSVSAGSYNEQFF. CDR3 in DNA: TGTGCCAGCAGCGTAAGTGCGGGCTCCTACAATGAGCAGTTCTTC.

The V gene is TRBV6-6, the J gene TRBJ2-4; weak D call: TRBD1 (5 bases). Germline CDR1 is MNHNY and CDR2 is SVGAGI (reference sequence). Trimming cost V 10 bases and J 8 bases, with 15 bases left between them. This CDR3 region has 12 residues. In DNA, the CDR3 is TGTGCCACAGGGCCCTCCTTGGACATTCAGTACTTC. Encoded protein: CATGPSLDIQYF.

This chain joins TRBV7-2 and TRBJ2-1; TRBD2 matches 16 bases. J gave up 6 bases and V 3 bases, and 2 bases lay outside the gene matches. Germline CDR1 is SGHTA and CDR2 is FQGNSA. The CDR3 covers 16 residues. The chain's CDR3 is CASSFGTSGRVNEQFF. As DNA, the CDR3 is TGTGCCAGCAGCTTCGGGACTAGCGGGAGGGTCAATGAGCAGTTCTTC. The whole variable domain, filled in from reference TRBV7-2 and TRBJ2-1, reads GAGVSQSPSNKVTEKGKDVELRCDPISGHTALYWYRQSLGQGLEFLIYFQGNSAPDKSGLPSDRFSAERTGGSVSTLTIQRTQQEDSAVYLCASSFGTSGRVNEQFFGPGTRLTVL.